These 29 T cell receptor beta chains originate from one sample sequenced in a study of blood T cells in healthy people across ages. Sample-barcoded 5' priming and a J-beta primer mix drove a second PCR of 7 to 11 cycles. TCRdb re-derived calls from the 5' RACE reads in MiXCR, one entry per CDR3 protein. Of 550,000 to 700,000 distinct CDR3 sequences in the sample, 27% were seen once. The sequencing sample was made of blood. The receptor source for this set is a woman aged 70-85 years in good health.

The rearrangement joins TRBV7-6 to TRBJ2-7; a weak D match, TRBD2 (6 bases). V dropped 5 bases and J dropped 0 bases, with 29 bases sitting between them. The CDR3 sequence is 20 residues long. Germline values: CDR1 SGHVS, CDR2 FNYEAQ. The CDR3 spells CASSHPKGNSSTGSSYEQYF. The CDR3 region has the DNA TGTGCCAGCAGCCACCCGAAGGGGAACTCTTCAACCGGGAGCTCCTACGAGCAGTACTTC.

V gene TRBV29-1 combines with J gene TRBJ2-3, with D possibly being TRBD1 (5 bases). V was pared by 4 bases and J by 12 bases, with 20 bases between. CDR1 is SQVTM, CDR2 ANQGSEA, per germline. The CDR3 consists of 13 residues. The CDR3 region has the DNA TGCAGCGTTGTGTTAATCGTATCAGGGTCACAGTATTTT. Its translation is CSVVLIVSGSQYF.

The chain couples TRBV20-1 to TRBJ2-3; no clear D gene. The ends were cut back, 1 base at V and 13 bases at J, with 12 bases in the middle. Per germline, CDR1 DFQATT and CDR2 SNEGSKA (reference sequence). The CDR3 has 11 amino acids. This CDR3 reads CSARVPLLEYF. CDR3 in DNA: TGCAGTGCTAGAGTCCCCCTCTTGGAGTATTTT.

The chain combines TRBV14 with TRBJ1-2; D unclear. The germline CDR1 and CDR2 sequences are SGHDN and FVKESK. V lost 9 bases and J lost 5, with 19 bases in between. This CDR3 has 14 residues. CDR3: CASSDRAGAYGYTF. The CDR3 DNA follows: TGTGCCAGTAGCGACCGGGCAGGCGCATATGGCTACACCTTC. The complete variable domain, with remaining parts taken from reference TRBV14 and TRBJ1-2, reads EAGVTQFPSHSVIEKGQTVTLRCDPISGHDNLYWYRRVMGKEIKFLLHFVKESKQDESGMPNNRFLAERTGGTYSTLKVQPAELEDSGVYFCASSDRAGAYGYTFGSGTRLTVV.

This clonotype was counted ten times or more. The chain is built from TRBV25-1 and TRBJ2-6, with D uncertain. The V gene's germline CDR1 is MGHDK and CDR2 SYGVNS. V was trimmed by 5 bases and J by 0 bases, leaving 8 bases between them. The CDR3 sequence is 15 residues long. The CDR3: CASSSTASGANVLTF. The CDR3 region has the DNA TGTGCCAGCAGTTCTACGGCCTCTGGGGCCAACGTCCTGACTTTC. Complete variable domain (other parts from reference TRBV25-1 and TRBJ2-6): EADIYQTPRYLVIGTGKKITLECSQTMGHDKMYWYQQDPGMELHLIHYSYGVNSTEKGDLSSESTVSRIRTEHFPLTLESARPSHTSQYLCASSSTASGANVLTFGAGSRLTVL.

This clonotype was observed a few times. V and J are TRBV7-9 and TRBJ2-7; 7 nucleotides align to TRBD2. The CDR3 has 11 residues. CDR1 is SEHNR and CDR2 is FQNEAQ in the germline V gene (reference sequence). Trimming removed 8 bases from V and 5 bases from J; junction bases left unmatched: 3. The CDR3 DNA reads as TGTGCCAGCGGGGAGGGGAACGAGCAGTACTTC. This codes for CASGEGNEQYF. Full variable domain (missing parts from reference TRBV7-9 and TRBJ2-7): DTGVSQNPRHKITKRGQNVTFRCDPISEHNRLYWYRQTLGQGPEFLTYFQNEAQLEKSRLLSDRFSAERPKGSFSTLEIQRTEQGDSAMYLCASGEGNEQYFGPGTRLTVT.

This chain uses TRBV12-3 or TRBV12-4 with TRBJ2-5, with D hard to call. The CDR3 spans 16 residues. The V end lost 6 bases, the J end lost 1 base, and 18 bases lay between the germline ends. CDR3 residues: CASSSNLFLIQETQYF. DNA of the CDR3: TGTGCCAGCAGCTCCAATCTTTTCTTAATCCAAGAGACCCAGTACTTC.

The chain uses TRBV12-3 or TRBV12-4 and TRBJ1-5; D might be TRBD1 (6 bases). V lost 4 bases and J lost 7, with 11 bases in between. There are 13 residues in the CDR3. DNA of the CDR3: TGTGCCAGCAGTTGGACAGCACAACAGCCCCAGCATTTT. Translation gives CASSWTAQQPQHF.

This clonotype was picked up many times. The rearrangement joins TRBV7-2 to TRBJ1-2; 8 bases map to TRBD1. The CDR3 has 14 amino acids. In germline, CDR1 is SGHTA, CDR2 FQGNSA. J was trimmed by 2 bases and V by 6 bases; bases with no gene match: 5. The CDR3 coding sequence is TGTGCCAGCAGGAAGACAGGGGCCAACTATGGCTACACCTTC. Protein: CASRKTGANYGYTF.

The rearrangement joins TRBV7-9 to TRBJ2-3; no reliable D call. The CDR3 has 17 amino acids. Germline CDR1 SEHNR, CDR2 FQNEAQ (reference sequence). V lost 4 bases and J lost 0, with 17 bases in between. The CDR3 bases are TGTGCCAGCAGCTCCCGTGGGCGGAGATATAGCACAGATACGCAGTATTTT. This encodes CASSSRGRRYSTDTQYF.

The V call is TRBV20-1, the J call TRBJ2-3, with 7 bases that match TRBD2. This CDR3 is built from 16 residues. Trimming cost V 0 bases and J 1 base; bases outside gene matches: 7. Germline V gene sequence: CDR1 DFQATT, CDR2 SNEGSKA (reference sequence). CDR3 in amino acids: CSARDTGGGRTDTQYF. CDR3 in DNA: TGCAGTGCTAGAGATACGGGCGGGGGACGCACAGATACGCAGTATTTT.

V gene TRBV5-1 combines with J gene TRBJ1-2; D is ambiguous. V lost 0 bases to trimming and J lost 4 bases, with 7 bases between them. Per germline, CDR1 SGHRS and CDR2 YFSETQ. The CDR3 extends over 13 amino acids. This CDR3 is CASSLGATYGYTF. CDR3 in DNA: TGCGCCAGCAGCTTGGGGGCGACCTATGGCTACACCTTC.

V is TRBV6-2 or TRBV6-3 and J is TRBJ2-5; 8 bases agree with TRBD2. Trimming took 2 bases from V and 1 from J; bases not matched to a gene: 6. The CDR3 length is 16 residues. Germline V lookup: CDR1 MNHEY, CDR2 SVGEGT. CDR3 nucleotides: TGTGCCAGCAGTTACGTAGCGGGGTTTATCCAAGAGACCCAGTACTTC. Protein: CASSYVAGFIQETQYF.

This clonotype was recorded once. The chain couples TRBV15 to TRBJ2-2; D is ambiguous. Trimming left V 6 bases short and J 4 bases short, with 6 bases between. CDR1 is LNHNV, CDR2 YYDKDF, per germline (reference sequence). The CDR3 sequence is 12 residues long. The CDR3 loop reads CATSKSTGELFF. For the CDR3, the DNA is TGTGCCACCAGTAAATCCACCGGGGAGCTGTTTTTT.

This clonotype was seen at least ten times. The chain carries TRBV18 and TRBJ2-5; D possibly matches TRBD1 or TRBD2 (5 bases each). Germline V gene data show CDR1 as KGHSH and CDR2 as LQKENI. V was clipped by 6 bases and J by 5 bases, with 10 bases between them. The CDR3 contains 12 residues. This CDR3 is CASSRDGETQYF. The CDR3 DNA reads as TGTGCCAGCTCTCGGGACGGGGAGACCCAGTACTTC.

The genes are TRBV4-3 and TRBJ2-7; D may be TRBD1 (5 bases). Trimming pared 1 base from V and 13 bases from J, leaving 8 bases between. The CDR3 spans 10 residues. CDR1 LGHNA and CDR2 YSLEER come from the germline V gene. Here the CDR3 reads CASSQGRGYF. CDR3 in DNA: TGCGCCAGCAGCCAAGGAAGGGGTTACTTC.

This clonotype was observed a few times. The chain employs TRBV6-2 or TRBV6-3 and TRBJ1-4; D may be TRBD1 (6 bases). The V end was cut by 8 bases, the J end by 4 bases, with 11 bases between. In germline, CDR1 is MNHEY, CDR2 SVGEGT. The CDR3 has 13 residues. As DNA, the CDR3 is TGTGCCAGCGGGGACACACATAATGAAAAACTGTTTTTT. This translates into CASGDTHNEKLFF.

The chain uses TRBV7-9 and TRBJ1-4; D gene unclear. Trimming pared 7 bases from V and 8 bases from J, leaving 14 bases between. Germline V gene lookup returns CDR1 SEHNR and CDR2 FQNEAQ (reference sequence). This CDR3 is 13 amino acids long. The CDR3 DNA follows: TGTGCCAGCAAAGGGCCGGGAGGAGAAAAACTGTTTTTT. It is translated as CASKGPGGEKLFF.

As regards this clonotype: A read error may produce the germline difference seen at one junction end. The chain combines TRBV7-2 with TRBJ1-2; D perhaps matches TRBD1 (5 bases). The length of the CDR3 is 12 residues. CDR1 SGHTA and CDR2 FQGNSA come from the germline V gene. In nucleotides, the CDR3 is TGTGCCAGCAGCCAAACTTGGACCCCGGGGCGCTTC. As protein: CASSQTWTPGRF.

This clonotype was counted only a few times. The chain carries TRBV6-2 or TRBV6-3 and TRBJ2-7, with D perhaps assigned TRBD1 or TRBD2 (6 bases each). CDR1 and CDR2 (germline): MNHEY, SVGEGT. Deletions cut 7 bases from V and 2 bases from J, with 12 bases between. The CDR3 has 13 amino acids. CDR3 residues: CASKQGGAYEQYF. The DNA of the CDR3 is TGTGCCAGCAAACAGGGAGGAGCCTACGAGCAGTACTTC.

This clonotype has only a few counts. This chain connects TRBV7-2 to TRBJ2-3; D not resolved. Trimming shortened V by 4 bases and J by 6 bases, and 14 bases separated the two germline ends. CDR3 length: 14 residues. Germline lookup yields CDR1 SGHTA and CDR2 FQGNSA. The CDR3 protein is CASSSRTWWDTQYF. CDR3 DNA sequence: TGTGCCAGCAGCTCCCGGACCTGGTGGGATACGCAGTATTTT.

The DNA of the CDR3 is TGTGCCAGCAGCTTCCGACTAGCGGGGATCTACAATGAGCAGTTCTTC. The encoded protein is CASSFRLAGIYNEQFF. This chain connects TRBV5-5 to TRBJ2-1; TRBD2 matches at 11 bases. The ends lost 2 bases at V and 3 bases at J; junction bases unmatched: 4. This CDR3 has 16 amino acids. Germline CDR1 reads SGHKS; CDR2 reads YYEKEE (reference sequence).

The chain uses TRBV11-3 and TRBJ1-1; possible D gene TRBD1, 6 bases. V lost 2 bases and J lost 4, with 17 bases in between. Germline V gene sequence: CDR1 SGHNT, CDR2 YENEEA. This CDR3 has 16 residues. This CDR3 is CASSLTPPGAFTEAFF. In DNA, the CDR3 is TGTGCCAGCAGCTTAACCCCCCCGGGGGCCTTCACTGAAGCTTTCTTT.

The chain carries TRBV29-1 and TRBJ2-7, with 9 bases aligning to TRBD1. V was clipped by 8 bases and J by 6 bases; unmatched bases: 5. Germline V lookup: CDR1 SQVTM, CDR2 ANQGSEA. This CDR3 region has 11 residues. CDR3 sequence (DNA): TGCAGCTACAGGGGGCTAGGCGAGCAGTACTTC. Protein: CSYRGLGEQYF.

This clonotype showed up just a few times. The rearrangement joins TRBV11-2 to TRBJ1-1, with D possibly TRBD1 on 5 matching bases. The germline V gene encodes CDR1 SGHAT and CDR2 FQNNGV. The CDR3 consists of 12 residues. With 6 bases removed from V and 7 bases from J, the gap between germline ends came to 12 bases. DNA of the CDR3: TGTGCCAGCAGTGTAGGGGCGTATGAAGCTTTCTTT. It specifies CASSVGAYEAFF.

The chain is built from TRBV20-1 and TRBJ2-7; tentatively, D is TRBD2 (6 bases). The CDR3 totals 14 residues. Looked up from germline, CDR1 is DFQATT and CDR2 is SNEGSKA (reference sequence). The CDR3: CSAIAGTPFDEQYF. CDR3 nucleotide sequence: TGCAGCGCCATAGCCGGGACTCCTTTTGACGAGCAGTACTTC.

The chain uses TRBV2 and TRBJ2-3; D remains ambiguous. In germline, CDR1 is SNHLY, CDR2 FYNNEI. V was pared by 8 bases and J by 2 bases, with 5 bases between. This CDR3 spans 11 amino acids. This CDR3 is CASAYTDTQYF. The CDR3 DNA follows: TGTGCCAGCGCCTACACAGATACGCAGTATTTT.

V usage is TRBV2 and J usage is TRBJ1-1; weak D call: TRBD1 (6 bases). This CDR3 region has 15 residues. V was pared by 4 bases and J by 1 base, with 13 bases between. Per germline, CDR1 SNHLY and CDR2 FYNNEI. The DNA for the CDR3 is TGTGCCAGCAGTGGCATGGGGGGCCCGAACACTGAAGCTTTCTTT. Protein product: CASSGMGGPNTEAFF.

This clonotype was picked up a small number of times. The chain is built from TRBV20-1 and TRBJ2-1; D remains ambiguous. The V gene lost 2 bases and the J gene lost 2 bases, with 16 bases spanning the gap. The CDR3 is made up of 16 amino acids. The germline gives CDR1 DFQATT, CDR2 SNEGSKA (reference sequence). DNA for the CDR3: TGCAGTGCTAGACAACCCGGGCCTCTGGCCTACAATGAGCAGTTCTTC. It yields the protein CSARQPGPLAYNEQFF.